The T cell receptor beta chain described here comes from a study of cytomegalovirus exposure and HLA in healthy donors. Germline lookup yields CDR1 MGHRA and CDR2 YSYEKL. The CDR3 loop spans 15 amino acids. V shed 6 bases and J shed 7 bases, with 18 bases lying between them. The protocol was immunoSEQ multiplex PCR, while the TCRdb copy is restricted to in-frame clones and leaves out a portion. The sample has 110,000 or so clones; 95% are singletons. This clone was recorded at least ten times. The V gene is TRBV4-1, the J gene TRBJ1-4; D possibly corresponds to TRBD1 (6 bases). Specimen: PBMCs. The TCR was taken from a young woman in good health and CMV-seronegative. In DNA form, the CDR3 reads TGCGCCAGCAGTCCCGGATCAGGGGAGTCTGAAAAACTGTTTTTT. This codes for CASSPGSGESEKLFF.